This is a list of T cell receptor beta chains from one sample in a study of T cell changes during pregnancy in multiple sclerosis. Some clones are missing from TCRdb's copy, which holds only in-frame ones; the method was immunoSEQ multiplex PCR. The sample shows 40,000 to 45,000 clones, nearly 90% of them seen only once. The sequences come from CD4+ T cells from peripheral blood mononuclear cells, collected in the first trimester of pregnancy. Receptors were obtained from a female donor with multiple sclerosis, enrolled in a pregnancy study. The CDR3 runs from the conserved cysteine through the conserved F or W. D genes are given only for firm matches. Size tells how often a clone was seen (once, few, many) or the class of an expanded clone, and some rows leave it out.

j_call d_call v_call clone_size cdr3_nt cdr3_aa
TRBJ2-1 TRBD2 TRBV2 NA TGTGCCAGCAGTGTTACTAGCGGGAGAGATGAGCAGTTCTTC CASSVTSGRDEQFF
TRBJ1-2 NA TRBV6-5 NA TGTGCCAGCAGTTACCGAGTCGACTATGGCTACACCTTC CASSYRVDYGYTF
TRBJ1-2 TRBD1 TRBV29-1 NA TGCAGCGTTGGGATCACACAGGGGGCCGTAGGCTACACCTTC CSVGITQGAVGYTF
TRBJ2-5 NA TRBV11-2 few TGTGCCAGCAGCTTCACAGGGAGCCAAGAGACCCAGTACTTC CASSFTGSQETQYF
TRBJ1-6 NA TRBV30 NA TGTGCCTGGAGTGTAAATTGGGAGTCACCCCTCCACTTT CAWSVNWESPLHF
TRBJ2-1 TRBD2 TRBV7-2 NA TGTGCCAGCAGCCGGGGACTAGCGGGCTACAATGAGCAGTTCTTC CASSRGLAGYNEQFF
TRBJ2-2 NA TRBV4-3 NA TGCGCCAGCAGCCAATTTTCCGGGGGCGGGGAGCTGTTTTTT CASSQFSGGGELFF
TRBJ2-1 TRBD2 TRBV9 NA TGTGCCAGCAGCGTTCAAGCGGGGGGGGGCGGCCACAATGAGCAGTTCTTC CASSVQAGGGGHNEQFF
TRBJ1-2 NA TRBV5-1 NA TGCGCCAGCAGCTTGGCCGGGGGCTACACCTTC CASSLAGGYTF
TRBJ2-1 TRBD1 TRBV5-1 NA TGCGCCAGCAGCCTAGGGACAGGCAATGAGCAGTTCTTC CASSLGTGNEQFF
TRBJ1-2 TRBD1 TRBV11-1 NA TGTGCCAGCAGCCCCGGGACAGGGGGTAATGGCTACACCTTC CASSPGTGGNGYTF